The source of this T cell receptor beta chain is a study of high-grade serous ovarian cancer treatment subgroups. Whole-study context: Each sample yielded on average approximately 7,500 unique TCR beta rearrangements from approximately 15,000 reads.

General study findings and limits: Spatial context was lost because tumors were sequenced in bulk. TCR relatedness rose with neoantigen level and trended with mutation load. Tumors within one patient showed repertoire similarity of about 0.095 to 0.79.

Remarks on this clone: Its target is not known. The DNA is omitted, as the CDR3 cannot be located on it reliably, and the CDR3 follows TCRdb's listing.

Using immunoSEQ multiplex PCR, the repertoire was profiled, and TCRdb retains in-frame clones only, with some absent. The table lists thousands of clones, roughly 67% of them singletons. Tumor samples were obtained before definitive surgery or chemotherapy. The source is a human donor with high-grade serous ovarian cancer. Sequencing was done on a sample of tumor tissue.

This chain's CDR3 is CAISAFGLAGGVGIRSIF. This chain links TRBV10-3 with TRBJ2-3; the table's TRBD2 call for D was not verified on the DNA. Ends included, the CDR3 has 18 residues. Germline V gene lookup returns CDR1 ENHRY and CDR2 SYGVKD.